This TCR beta chain was captured by sequencing in a study of quantifying T cell responses using KT2 cells. Turning to the study itself: cDNA was made from DNase-treated RNA using alpha and beta constant primers.

Only a few counts were recorded for this clonotype. An oligo carrying a UMI was ligated to the cDNA 3' end. An equimolar mix of RC1.1 and RC1.2 primed the beta chain across TRBC1 and TRBC2. From the second PCR onward, TCR alpha and beta chains were processed separately. One entry per CDR3 protein, called by TCRdb with MiXCR from the UMI-ligation and nested PCR reads. This sample has 52,000 or so distinct CDR3 sequences, with over 9% found just once. Known numbers of the T cell clone KT2 were added to PBMC. Between the trimmed V and J ends, which lost 3 bases and 3 bases, there was a span of 18 bases. This CDR3 has 16 amino acids. CDR1 is SNHLY, CDR2 FYNNEI, per germline.

The chain combines TRBV2 with TRBJ2-7; possibly TRBD2 for D (5 bases). The receptor comes from a human donor. Material for sequencing was PBMCs spiked with cells of the T cell clone KT2. The CDR3 spells CASSDSAGVKFYEQYF. CDR3 nucleotide sequence: TGTGCCAGCAGTGATTCGGCGGGCGTAAAATTCTACGAGCAGTACTTC. The full variable domain, completed using reference TRBV2 and TRBJ2-7, is EPEVTQTPSHQVTQMGQEVILRCVPISNHLYFYWYRQILGQKVEFLVSFYNNEISEKSEIFDDQFSVERPDGSNFTLKIRSTKLEDSAMYFCASSDSAGVKFYEQYFGPGTRLTVT.